The 31 T cell receptor beta chains reported below all come from one sample, sequenced in a study of T cell responses to AZD1222 COVID-19 vaccine. The assay was immunoSEQ multiplex PCR, and TCRdb's table has in-frame clones only and misses some. Among approximately 130,000 clones listed, about 85% were seen once. The material sequenced was peripheral blood, taken 28 days after the second AZD1222 dose. These receptors were collected from an adult who received the AZD1222 COVID-19 vaccine.

Only one count was recorded for this clone. The V call is TRBV27, the J call TRBJ2-7; 7 nucleotides align to TRBD1. The germline CDR1 and CDR2 sequences are MNHEY and SMNVEV (reference sequence). With V trimmed by 3 bases and J by 5 bases, 7 bases remained unmatched. This CDR3 spans 14 amino acids. The CDR3 coding sequence is TGTGCCAGCAGTTTCCGAGGGGGCGGAAACGAGCAGTACTTC. It translates to CASSFRGGGNEQYF.

The rearrangement uses TRBV4-1 and TRBJ1-4; D unresolved. Trimming left V 3 bases short and J 0 bases short, with 8 bases between. CDR3 size: 15 residues. Germline CDR1 and CDR2: MGHRA and YSYEKL. This CDR3 reads CASSQGSTTNEKLFF. CDR3 sequence (DNA): TGCGCCAGCAGCCAGGGAAGTACAACTAATGAAAAACTGTTTTTT.

This chain joins TRBV16 and TRBJ1-3, with D unclear. V lost 2 bases, J lost 0 bases, and 14 bases lay in between. The CDR3 loop spans 17 amino acids. Germline-derived CDR1 and CDR2 are KGHSY and FQNENV. CDR3 amino acids: CASSQKTPAASGNTIYF. As DNA, the CDR3 is TGTGCCAGCAGCCAAAAAACCCCGGCGGCCTCTGGAAACACCATATATTTT.

The CDR3 bases are TGTGCCAGCAGGGGGACGATCTATAGCAATCAGCCCCAGCATTTT. It specifies CASRGTIYSNQPQHF. The V gene is TRBV6-5, the J gene TRBJ1-5; D perhaps matches TRBD1 (5 bases). CDR1 is MNHEY, CDR2 SVGAGI, per germline. V was pared by 6 bases and J by 0 bases, with 12 bases between. The CDR3 spans 15 residues.

V usage is TRBV7-9 and J usage is TRBJ1-1; D gene unclear. The CDR3 extends over 14 amino acids. Per the germline V gene, CDR1 is SEHNR and CDR2 is FQNEAQ (reference sequence). V was clipped by 5 bases and J by 1 base, with 11 bases between them. CDR3 amino acids: CASSTSRQNTEAFF. The CDR3 DNA is TGTGCCAGCAGCACCTCGCGACAGAACACTGAAGCTTTCTTT.

This clone was observed a handful of times. J is TRBJ1-6 and V is TRBV19; no firm D call. The CDR3 is made up of 15 amino acids. Germline V gene sequence: CDR1 LNHDA, CDR2 SQIVND (reference sequence). Trimming stripped 5 bases from V and 7 bases from J, with 15 bases between. The CDR3 here is CASSAPEGRNSPLHF. The CDR3 coding sequence is TGTGCCAGTAGTGCCCCCGAGGGTAGGAATTCACCCCTCCACTTT.

The chain joins TRBV9 to TRBJ1-3; maybe TRBD1 (5 bases). CDR1 is SGDLS, CDR2 YYNGEE, per germline. The CDR3 totals 15 residues. The V gene lost 1 base and the J gene lost 0 bases, with 8 bases spanning the gap. CDR3 DNA sequence: TGTGCCAGCAGCGTAAGAGGGGTCTCTGGAAACACCATATATTTT. Its protein product is CASSVRGVSGNTIYF. The full variable domain, in which reference TRBV9 and TRBJ1-3 provide the parts outside the CDR3, is DSGVTQTPKHLITATGQRVTLRCSPRSGDLSVYWYQQSLDQGLQFLIQYYNGEERAKGNILERFSAQQFPDLHSELNLSSLELGDSALYFCASSVRGVSGNTIYFGEGSWLTVV.

The chain is built from TRBV7-8 and TRBJ2-7; TRBD2 aligns across 13 bases. This CDR3 has 18 amino acids. Germline assignment: CDR1 SGHVS and CDR2 FQNEAQ. V was clipped by 0 bases and J by 1 base; unmatched bases: 6. The CDR3 region has the DNA TGTGCCAGCAGCTTAGCGGGGACTAGCGGGGCGGCTTCCTACGAGCAGTACTTC. As protein: CASSLAGTSGAASYEQYF.

The genes are TRBV13 and TRBJ2-5, with a tentative D call TRBD1 (5 bases). Germline V lookup: CDR1 PRHDT, CDR2 FYEKMQ (reference sequence). Trimming cost V 1 base and J 0 bases, with 6 bases left between them. The CDR3 runs to 14 residues. The chain's CDR3 is CASSLEDNQETQYF. The CDR3 region has the DNA TGTGCCAGCAGCTTAGAGGACAACCAAGAGACCCAGTACTTC.

The V gene is TRBV28, the J gene TRBJ2-1, with D unclear. Trimming removed 5 bases from V and 9 bases from J, with 17 bases in between. The germline V gene has CDR1 MDHEN and CDR2 SYDVKM. The CDR3 runs 14 residues. CDR3 in amino acids: CASSPRIFRGEQFF. As DNA, the CDR3 is TGTGCCAGCAGTCCCAGGATTTTCCGCGGTGAGCAGTTCTTC.

This clone was recorded a few times. The V call is TRBV2, the J call TRBJ1-1; no firm D call. V lost 3 bases, J lost 1 base, and 6 bases lay in between. CDR1 SNHLY and CDR2 FYNNEI come from the germline V gene. This CDR3 region has 13 residues. The CDR3 loop reads CASSEWWNTEAFF. The DNA of the CDR3 is TGTGCCAGCAGTGAGTGGTGGAACACTGAAGCTTTCTTT.

The table lists this clone with a count of one. CDR3 nucleotides: TGTGCCAGTAGTCTCAGGACAGATTACTACGAGCAGTACTTC. It translates to CASSLRTDYYEQYF. The chain recombines TRBV19 with TRBJ2-7, with a tentative D call TRBD1 (6 bases). This CDR3 is built from 14 residues. V dropped 5 bases and J dropped 3 bases, with 14 bases sitting between them. Germline values: CDR1 LNHDA, CDR2 SQIVND (reference sequence).

A note on this clone: A read error is possible here, since a much larger clone lies one base away. This specimen includes other DNA sequences encoding the same CDR3. The rearrangement joins TRBV5-1 to TRBJ2-2; TRBD1 matches 7 bases. CDR1 is SGHRS and CDR2 is YFSETQ in the germline V gene. J lost 6 bases, V lost 1 base, and 3 bases had no gene match. CDR3 length equals 14 residues. CDR3 in DNA: TGCGCCAGCAGCTTGACAGGGGTTCCCGGGGAGCTGTTTTTT. It yields the protein CASSLTGVPGELFF.

CDR3 DNA sequence: TGCGCCAGCAGCTTGGAACCAGGGCGGCGGTCTATTTATGGCTACACCTTC. Translated, it gives CASSLEPGRRSIYGYTF. V usage is TRBV5-1 and J usage is TRBJ1-2; TRBD1 might be the D (5 bases). The V and J ends lost 0 bases and 5 bases respectively, with 20 bases between them. CDR3 length equals 17 residues. From germline, CDR1 is SGHRS and CDR2 YFSETQ.

The chain employs TRBV6-5 and TRBJ2-3; D might be TRBD1 or TRBD2, each matching 5 bases. V was trimmed by 8 bases and J by 0 bases, leaving 9 bases between them. Per germline, CDR1 MNHEY and CDR2 SVGAGI. There are 13 residues in the CDR3. CDR3 residues: CASGGSSTDTQYF. CDR3 sequence (DNA): TGTGCCAGCGGGGGATCTAGCACAGATACGCAGTATTTT.

CDR3 in amino acids: CASNVGNYGYTF. The CDR3 DNA reads TGTGCCAGCAACGTCGGTAACTATGGCTACACCTTC. The chain employs TRBV5-6 and TRBJ1-2, with D unresolved. Germline CDR1 is SGHDT and CDR2 is YYEEEE. Trimming removed 6 bases from V and 1 base from J, with 7 bases in between. CDR3 length: 12 amino acids.

V gene TRBV30 combines with J gene TRBJ1-2; maybe TRBD1 (6 bases). CDR1 and CDR2 from the germline V gene are GTSNPN and SVGIG (reference sequence). V was pared by 5 bases and J by 5 bases, with 21 bases between. The CDR3 covers 15 residues. CDR3 in amino acids: CAWSGVWGASYGYTF. The CDR3 bases are TGTGCCTGGTCGGGGGTATGGGGGGCTAGTTATGGCTACACCTTC.

A few counts support this clone. The rearrangement uses TRBV6-5 and TRBJ1-2; D remains ambiguous. V gave up 2 bases and J gave up 2 bases, with 3 bases separating them. The germline V gene encodes CDR1 MNHEY and CDR2 SVGAGI. This CDR3 is built from 12 residues. CDR3 sequence (DNA): TGTGCCAGCAGTTACGACAACTATGGCTACACCTTC. Its translation is CASSYDNYGYTF.

The V and J genes are TRBV9 and TRBJ2-7, with 8 bases that match TRBD1. Germline V lookup: CDR1 SGDLS, CDR2 YYNGEE. The CDR3 runs 14 residues. With V trimmed by 4 bases and J by 0 bases, 3 bases remained unmatched. CDR3 loop: CASSPQGASYEQYF. The CDR3 DNA follows: TGTGCCAGCAGCCCCCAGGGGGCCTCCTACGAGCAGTACTTC.

The CDR3 spells CASSQGTHNGFSGELFF. CDR3 sequence (DNA): TGTGCCAGCAGCCAAGGTACCCATAATGGGTTTTCCGGGGAGCTGTTTTTT. The chain recombines TRBV4-2 with TRBJ2-2; D unclear. The CDR3 covers 17 residues. Deletions cut 1 base from V and 6 bases from J, with 18 bases between. The V gene's germline CDR1 is LGHNA and CDR2 YNFKEQ.

The chain recombines TRBV29-1 with TRBJ1-1; 8 bases map to TRBD1. With V trimmed by 1 base and J by 4 bases, 2 bases remained unmatched. Germline V CDR1 and CDR2: SQVTM, ANQGSEA. This CDR3 spans 13 amino acids. DNA for the CDR3: TGCAGCGTTGAAGGGGACAGGTCCACTGAAGCTTTCTTT. Protein sequence: CSVEGDRSTEAFF.

This chain connects TRBV7-2 to TRBJ2-1; D not certain. Germline V gene data show CDR1 as SGHTA and CDR2 as FQGNSA. The germline V and J ends were trimmed by 1 base and 5 bases, with 9 bases remaining between them. There are 14 residues in the CDR3. DNA of the CDR3: TGTGCCAGCAGCTTAGATCTTACAGACAATGAGCAGTTCTTC. It translates to CASSLDLTDNEQFF.

This chain joins TRBV6-5 and TRBJ1-6; 9 bases are shared with TRBD1. The CDR3 contains 15 residues. The germline CDR1 and CDR2 sequences are MNHEY and SVGAGI. V was clipped by 6 bases and J by 9 bases; unmatched bases: 9. DNA for the CDR3: TGTGCCAGCAGACACCGGGACAGGGCGATTTCACCCCTCCACTTT. Its translation: CASRHRDRAISPLHF.

The rearrangement uses TRBV9 and TRBJ2-3, with 11 positions matching TRBD2. The CDR3 is 15 amino acids. In germline, CDR1 is SGDLS, CDR2 YYNGEE. J lost 10 bases, V lost 3 bases, and 10 bases had no gene match. The CDR3 sequence is CASSGTTSGGKPQYF. As DNA, the CDR3 is TGTGCCAGCAGCGGAACTACTAGCGGGGGCAAGCCGCAGTATTTT.

The rearrangement uses TRBV3-1 (or the pseudogene TRBV3-2) and TRBJ2-2; 9 bases fit TRBD2. The CDR3 spans 14 residues. V lost 11 bases to trimming and J lost 4 bases; unmatched junction nucleotides: 8. Germline assignment: CDR1 LGHDT and CDR2 YNNKEL (reference sequence). The CDR3 sequence is CAVSAGGVTGELFF. In DNA form, the CDR3 reads TGTGCCGTATCAGCGGGGGGAGTCACCGGGGAGCTGTTTTTT.

This clone was counted a few times. The chain recombines TRBV27 with TRBJ1-1; a possible D gene is TRBD1 (5 bases). The CDR3 covers 13 residues. Germline assignment: CDR1 MNHEY and CDR2 SMNVEV (reference sequence). Trimming shortened V by 6 bases and J by 1 base, and 9 bases separated the two germline ends. Here the CDR3 reads CASRKTGNTEAFF. The CDR3 DNA reads TGTGCCAGCAGAAAAACAGGGAACACTGAAGCTTTCTTT.

V usage is TRBV19 and J usage is TRBJ2-5; TRBD1 agrees at 7 bases. CDR3 length: 14 amino acids. V trimming: 5 bases; J trimming: 2 bases; junction bases outside the gene matches: 5. CDR1 LNHDA and CDR2 SQIVND come from the germline V gene (reference sequence). The CDR3 region is CASSYRRGQETQYF. The CDR3 DNA is TGTGCCAGTAGTTATCGCAGGGGGCAAGAGACCCAGTACTTC. Full variable domain (missing parts from reference TRBV19 and TRBJ2-5): DGGITQSPKYLFRKEGQNVTLSCEQNLNHDAMYWYRQDPGQGLRLIYYSQIVNDFQKGDIAEGYSVSREKKESFPLTVTSAQKNPTAFYLCASSYRRGQETQYFGPGTRLLVL.

The J gene is TRBJ1-2, the V gene TRBV11-2; D is unresolved. V was trimmed by 10 bases and J by 0 bases, leaving 18 bases between them. The CDR3 contains 15 residues. Germline loops: CDR1 SGHAT, CDR2 FQNNGV. CDR3 loop: CATGGQSLANYGYTF. The CDR3 region has the DNA TGTGCCACTGGAGGCCAGTCATTAGCTAACTATGGCTACACCTTC.

The rearrangement links TRBV9 to TRBJ1-2, with D perhaps matching TRBD1 (6 bases). V lost 4 bases and J 5 bases, leaving 21 bases between the germline ends. The CDR3 is 16 residues long. CDR1 and CDR2 (germline): SGDLS, YYNGEE. The chain's CDR3 is CASSPHQSTGLYGYTF. As DNA, the CDR3 is TGTGCCAGCAGCCCCCATCAGTCGACAGGCCTTTATGGCTACACCTTC.

The CDR3 DNA sequence: TGTGCCAGCAGCCCACAGGGACTTGGCACTGAAGCTTTCTTT. Encoded protein: CASSPQGLGTEAFF. The rearrangement links TRBV5-4 to TRBJ1-1, with D possibly being TRBD1 (6 bases). Trimming cost V 4 bases and J 4 bases, with 14 bases left between them. Per the germline V gene, CDR1 is SGHNT and CDR2 is YYREEE (reference sequence). The CDR3 totals 14 residues.

The rearrangement joins TRBV29-1 to TRBJ2-7; TRBD2 matches 13 bases. Trimming at V came to 3 bases and at J to 6 bases, leaving 8 bases not matched to a gene. Germline V gives CDR1 SQVTM, CDR2 ANQGSEA. This CDR3 region has 15 residues. CDR3 sequence reads: CSVEATRTSGGEQYF. The CDR3 nucleotides read TGCAGCGTTGAGGCCACCCGGACTAGCGGGGGCGAGCAGTACTTC.